Reported below is one T cell receptor beta chain. The trim removed 0 bases at V and 0 bases at J, leaving 3 bases unmatched. The CDR3 extends over 17 amino acids. Germline values: CDR1 LGHNA, CDR2 YSLEER. PBMCs numbering at least 6.5 million were isolated per sample. Combining a sample-barcoded 5' primer with a J-beta primer mix, a second PCR ran for 7 to 11 cycles. In TCRdb, the 5' RACE reads were re-called with MiXCR into one record per CDR3 protein. This table holds 700,000 or so distinct CDR3 sequences, around 43% found once. The entry originates in a study of blood T cells in healthy people across ages. Across the whole study: Template switching recovered approximately one barcoded beta molecule for every two T cells.

The sample consisted of blood. The TCR comes from a man older than 75 in good health. The genes are TRBV4-3 and TRBJ2-1, with TRBD2 identical over 9 bases. CDR3 sequence: CASSQDLAGTSYNEQFF. CDR3 nucleotides: TGCGCCAGCAGCCAAGACCTAGCGGGGACCTCCTACAATGAGCAGTTCTTC.